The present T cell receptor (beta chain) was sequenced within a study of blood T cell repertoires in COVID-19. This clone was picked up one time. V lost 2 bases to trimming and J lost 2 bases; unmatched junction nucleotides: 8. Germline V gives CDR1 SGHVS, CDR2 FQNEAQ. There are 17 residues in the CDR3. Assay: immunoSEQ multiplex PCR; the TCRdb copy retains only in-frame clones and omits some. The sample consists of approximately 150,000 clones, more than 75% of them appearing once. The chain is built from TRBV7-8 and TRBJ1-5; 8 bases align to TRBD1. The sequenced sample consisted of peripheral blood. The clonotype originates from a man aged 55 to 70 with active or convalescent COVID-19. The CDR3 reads CASSLIQQGVGNQPQHF. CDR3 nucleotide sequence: TGTGCCAGCAGCTTAATCCAACAGGGGGTAGGCAATCAGCCCCAGCATTTT.